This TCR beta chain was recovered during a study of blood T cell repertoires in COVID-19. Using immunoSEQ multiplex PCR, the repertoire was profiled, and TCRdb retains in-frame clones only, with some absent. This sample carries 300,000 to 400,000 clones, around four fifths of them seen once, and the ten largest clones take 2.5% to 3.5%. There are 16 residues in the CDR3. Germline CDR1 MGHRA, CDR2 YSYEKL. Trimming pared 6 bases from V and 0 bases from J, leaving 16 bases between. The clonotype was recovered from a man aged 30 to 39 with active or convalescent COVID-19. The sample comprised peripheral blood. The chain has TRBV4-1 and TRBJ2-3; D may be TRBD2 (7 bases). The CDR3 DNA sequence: TGCGCCAGCAGAGGGGGGGATTTCTTTAGCACAGATACGCAGTATTTT. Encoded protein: CASRGGDFFSTDTQYF.